This entry concerns a single TCR beta chain. No antigen is known for it. This record belongs to a study of T-cell reconstitution after alpha-beta-depleted transplantation in children. Findings and limits, study-wide: In some patients, recipient T cells and intrathymic progenitors surviving conditioning explained high day-60 diversity. Counts and diversity of T cells one year after transplant came mostly from newly produced T cells.

Trimming removed 5 bases at V and 5 bases at J, with 7 bases between. Germline V gene lookup returns CDR1 SGHTA and CDR2 FQGNSA. The CDR3 has 11 residues. Preparation of the TCRbeta library used unique molecular identifiers. TCRdb independently ran MiXCR on the PCR reads; one entry per CDR3 protein. The sample has approximately 430,000 distinct CDR3 sequences, around 16% seen once. The chain couples TRBV7-2 to TRBJ2-7; D gene unclear. The sample here was PBMCs, mostly from graft donor cells, taken 360 days after TCRalphabeta/CD19-depleted stem cell transplant. The sequence was collected from a boy in the first two years of life who had a stem cell transplant for Wiskott-Aldrich syndrome, so the T cells may come from the graft donor. CDR3 in DNA: TGTGCCAGCAGCCTCAGAAACGAGCAGTACTTC. Translated: CASSLRNEQYF.